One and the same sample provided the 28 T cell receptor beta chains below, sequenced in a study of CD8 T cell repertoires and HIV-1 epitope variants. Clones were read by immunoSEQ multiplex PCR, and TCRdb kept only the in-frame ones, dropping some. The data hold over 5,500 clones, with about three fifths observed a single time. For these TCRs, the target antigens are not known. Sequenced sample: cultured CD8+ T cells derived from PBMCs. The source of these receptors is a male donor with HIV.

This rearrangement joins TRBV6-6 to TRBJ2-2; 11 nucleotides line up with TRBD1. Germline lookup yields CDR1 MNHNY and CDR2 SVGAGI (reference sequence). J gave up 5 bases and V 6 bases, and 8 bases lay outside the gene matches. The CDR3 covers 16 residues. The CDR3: CASRKPGTGGTGELFF. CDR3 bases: TGTGCCAGCAGAAAACCCGGGACAGGGGGGACCGGGGAGCTGTTTTTT.

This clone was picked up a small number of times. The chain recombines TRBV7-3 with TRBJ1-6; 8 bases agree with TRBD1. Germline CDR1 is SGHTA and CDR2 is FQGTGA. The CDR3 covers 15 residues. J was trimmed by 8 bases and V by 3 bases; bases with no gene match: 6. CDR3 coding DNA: TGTGCCAGCAGCTTGACAGGGGCAGTGGATTCACCCCTCCACTTT. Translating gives CASSLTGAVDSPLHF.

CDR3 in DNA: TGTGCCAGCAGTCCCACACTAGCTTACGAGCAGTACTTC. As protein: CASSPTLAYEQYF. V is TRBV28 and J is TRBJ2-7; D might be TRBD2 (6 bases). V lost 5 bases and J lost 4, with 12 bases in between. In germline, CDR1 is MDHEN, CDR2 SYDVKM. CDR3 size: 13 residues.

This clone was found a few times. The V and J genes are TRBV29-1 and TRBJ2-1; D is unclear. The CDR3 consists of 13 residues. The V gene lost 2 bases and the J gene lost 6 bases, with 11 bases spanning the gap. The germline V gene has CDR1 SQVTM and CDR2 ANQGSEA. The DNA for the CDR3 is TGCAGCGTTGAACCGGACCCTGGCAATGAGCAGTTCTTC. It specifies CSVEPDPGNEQFF.

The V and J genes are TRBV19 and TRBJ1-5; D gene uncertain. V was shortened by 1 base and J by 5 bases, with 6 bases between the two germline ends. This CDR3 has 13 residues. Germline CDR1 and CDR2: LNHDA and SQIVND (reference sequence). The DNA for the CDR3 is TGTGCCAGTAGTATAGCCATCCATCAGCCCCAGCATTTT. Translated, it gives CASSIAIHQPQHF. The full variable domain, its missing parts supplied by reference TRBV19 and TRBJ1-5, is DGGITQSPKYLFRKEGQNVTLSCEQNLNHDAMYWYRQDPGQGLRLIYYSQIVNDFQKGDIAEGYSVSREKKESFPLTVTSAQKNPTAFYLCASSIAIHQPQHFGDGTRLSIL.

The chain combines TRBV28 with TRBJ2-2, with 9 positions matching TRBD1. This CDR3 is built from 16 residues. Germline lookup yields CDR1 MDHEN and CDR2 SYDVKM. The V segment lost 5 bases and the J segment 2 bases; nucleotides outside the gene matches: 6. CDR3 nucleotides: TGTGCCAGCAGTCCCCCGGGACAGGGAAACACCGGGGAGCTGTTTTTT. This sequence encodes CASSPPGQGNTGELFF.

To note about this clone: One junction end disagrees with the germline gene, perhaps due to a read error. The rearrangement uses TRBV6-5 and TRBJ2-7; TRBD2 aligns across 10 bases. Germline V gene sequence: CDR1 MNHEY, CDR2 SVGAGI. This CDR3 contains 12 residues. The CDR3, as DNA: TGTGCCAGCAGTTTTGCTAGCGGGAGAACGCACTTC. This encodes CASSFASGRTHF.

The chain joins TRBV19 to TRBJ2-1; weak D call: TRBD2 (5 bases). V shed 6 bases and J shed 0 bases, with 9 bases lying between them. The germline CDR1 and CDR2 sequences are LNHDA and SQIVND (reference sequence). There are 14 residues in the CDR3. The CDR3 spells CASREVPSYNEQFF. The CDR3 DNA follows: TGTGCCAGTAGGGAGGTTCCCTCCTACAATGAGCAGTTCTTC. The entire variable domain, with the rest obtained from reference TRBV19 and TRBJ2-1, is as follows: DGGITQSPKYLFRKEGQNVTLSCEQNLNHDAMYWYRQDPGQGLRLIYYSQIVNDFQKGDIAEGYSVSREKKESFPLTVTSAQKNPTAFYLCASREVPSYNEQFFGPGTRLTVL.

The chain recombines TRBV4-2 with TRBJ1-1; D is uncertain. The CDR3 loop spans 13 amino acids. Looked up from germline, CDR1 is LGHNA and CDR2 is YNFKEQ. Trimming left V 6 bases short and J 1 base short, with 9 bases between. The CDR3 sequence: CASSPSGNTEAFF. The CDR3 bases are TGTGCCAGCAGTCCATCGGGGAACACTGAAGCTTTCTTT.

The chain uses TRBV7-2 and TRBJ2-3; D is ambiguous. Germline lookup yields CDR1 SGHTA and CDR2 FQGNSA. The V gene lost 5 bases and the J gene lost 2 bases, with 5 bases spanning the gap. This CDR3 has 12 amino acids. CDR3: CASSPNTDTQYF. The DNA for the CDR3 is TGTGCCAGCAGCCCGAACACAGATACGCAGTATTTT.

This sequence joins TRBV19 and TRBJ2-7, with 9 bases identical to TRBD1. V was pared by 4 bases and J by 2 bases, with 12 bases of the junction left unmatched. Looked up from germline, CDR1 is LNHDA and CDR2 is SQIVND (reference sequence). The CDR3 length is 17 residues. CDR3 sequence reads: CASSKTRGQGSPYEQYF. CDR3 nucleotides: TGTGCCAGTAGTAAGACGCGGGGACAGGGATCCCCCTACGAGCAGTACTTC.

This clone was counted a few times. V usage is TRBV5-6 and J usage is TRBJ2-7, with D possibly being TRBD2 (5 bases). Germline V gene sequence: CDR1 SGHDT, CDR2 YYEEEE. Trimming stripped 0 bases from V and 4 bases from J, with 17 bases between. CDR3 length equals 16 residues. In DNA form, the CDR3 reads TGTGCCAGCAGCTTGGGGCCTTCTTTGGGAGATTACGAGCAGTACTTC. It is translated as CASSLGPSLGDYEQYF. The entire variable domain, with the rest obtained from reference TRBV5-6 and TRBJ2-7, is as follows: DAGVTQSPTHLIKTRGQQVTLRCSPKSGHDTVSWYQQALGQGPQFIFQYYEEEERQRGNFPDRFSGHQFPNYSSELNVNALLLGDSALYLCASSLGPSLGDYEQYFGPGTRLTVT.

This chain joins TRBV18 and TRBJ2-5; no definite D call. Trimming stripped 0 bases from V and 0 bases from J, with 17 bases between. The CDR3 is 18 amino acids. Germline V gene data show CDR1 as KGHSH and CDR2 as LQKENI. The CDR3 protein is CASSPPQAGPLYQETQYF. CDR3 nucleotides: TGTGCCAGCTCACCACCGCAGGCAGGACCGCTTTACCAAGAGACCCAGTACTTC.

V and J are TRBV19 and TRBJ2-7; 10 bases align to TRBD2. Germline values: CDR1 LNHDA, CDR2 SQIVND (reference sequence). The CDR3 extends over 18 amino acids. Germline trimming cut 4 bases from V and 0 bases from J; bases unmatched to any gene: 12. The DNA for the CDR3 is TGTGCCAGTAGTACTCACGCTGGACTAGCGGAAAGCTCCTACGAGCAGTACTTC. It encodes CASSTHAGLAESSYEQYF.

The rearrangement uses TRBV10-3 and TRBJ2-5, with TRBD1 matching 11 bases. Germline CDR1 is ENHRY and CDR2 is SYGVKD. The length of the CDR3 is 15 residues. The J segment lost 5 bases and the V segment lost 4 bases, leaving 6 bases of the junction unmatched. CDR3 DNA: TGTGCCATCAGTGGGGGACAGGGGGACGGGGAGACCCAGTACTTC. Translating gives CAISGGQGDGETQYF.

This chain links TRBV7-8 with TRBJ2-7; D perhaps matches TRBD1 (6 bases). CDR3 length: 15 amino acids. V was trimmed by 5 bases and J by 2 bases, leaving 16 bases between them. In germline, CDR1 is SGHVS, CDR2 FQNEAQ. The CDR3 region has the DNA TGTGCCAGCAGCCCAGACCAGGGGATTGCCTACGAGCAGTACTTC. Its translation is CASSPDQGIAYEQYF.

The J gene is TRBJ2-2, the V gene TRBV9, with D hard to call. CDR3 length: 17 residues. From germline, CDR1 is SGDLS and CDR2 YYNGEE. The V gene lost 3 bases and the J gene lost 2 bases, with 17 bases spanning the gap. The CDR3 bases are TGTGCCAGCAGCGCCTCCCCAGAGTCTATTAACACCGGGGAGCTGTTTTTT. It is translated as CASSASPESINTGELFF.

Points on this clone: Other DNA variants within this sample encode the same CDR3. CDR3 in DNA: TGCGCCAGCAGCCCTTATAGTCCCATATATTTT. It encodes CASSPYSPIYF. The chain employs TRBV5-1 and TRBJ1-3, with D uncertain. There are 11 residues in the CDR3. The germline V gene encodes CDR1 SGHRS and CDR2 YFSETQ. Trimming stripped 4 bases from V and 11 bases from J, with 10 bases between.

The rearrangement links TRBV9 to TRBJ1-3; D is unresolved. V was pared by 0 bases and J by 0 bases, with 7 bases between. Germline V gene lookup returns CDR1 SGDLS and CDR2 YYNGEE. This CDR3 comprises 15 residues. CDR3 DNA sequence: TGTGCCAGCAGCGTAGTGGGGAACTCTGGAAACACCATATATTTT. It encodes CASSVVGNSGNTIYF.

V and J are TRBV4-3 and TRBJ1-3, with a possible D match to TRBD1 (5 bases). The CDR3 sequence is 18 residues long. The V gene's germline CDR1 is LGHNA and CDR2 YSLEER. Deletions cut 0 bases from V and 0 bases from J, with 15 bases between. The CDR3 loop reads CASSQDRGTTSSGNTIYF. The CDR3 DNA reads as TGCGCCAGCAGCCAAGATAGGGGCACTACGAGCTCTGGAAACACCATATATTTT.

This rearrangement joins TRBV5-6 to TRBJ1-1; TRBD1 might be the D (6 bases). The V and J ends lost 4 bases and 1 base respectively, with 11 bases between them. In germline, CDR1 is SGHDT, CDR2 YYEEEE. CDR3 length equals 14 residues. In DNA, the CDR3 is TGTGCCAGCAGCCCTCCGGACAGGAACACTGAAGCTTTCTTT. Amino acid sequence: CASSPPDRNTEAFF.

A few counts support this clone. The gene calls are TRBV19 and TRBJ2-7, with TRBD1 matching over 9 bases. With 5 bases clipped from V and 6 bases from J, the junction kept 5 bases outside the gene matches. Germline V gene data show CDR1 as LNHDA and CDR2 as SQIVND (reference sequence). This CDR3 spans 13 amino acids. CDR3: CASSAWTGVEQYF. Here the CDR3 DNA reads TGTGCCAGTAGTGCCTGGACAGGGGTCGAGCAGTACTTC.

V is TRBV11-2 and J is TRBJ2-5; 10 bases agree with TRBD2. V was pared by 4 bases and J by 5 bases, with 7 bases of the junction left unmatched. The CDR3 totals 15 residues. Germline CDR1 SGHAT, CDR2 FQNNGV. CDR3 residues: CASSSGLADPETQYF. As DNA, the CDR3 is TGTGCCAGCAGCTCAGGACTAGCGGACCCGGAGACCCAGTACTTC.

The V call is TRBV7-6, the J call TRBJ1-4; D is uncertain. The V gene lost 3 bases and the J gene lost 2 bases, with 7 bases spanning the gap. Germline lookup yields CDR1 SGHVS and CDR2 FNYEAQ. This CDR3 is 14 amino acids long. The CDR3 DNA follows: TGTGCCAGCAGCTTTAGTGAGACTAATGAAAAACTGTTTTTT. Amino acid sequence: CASSFSETNEKLFF.

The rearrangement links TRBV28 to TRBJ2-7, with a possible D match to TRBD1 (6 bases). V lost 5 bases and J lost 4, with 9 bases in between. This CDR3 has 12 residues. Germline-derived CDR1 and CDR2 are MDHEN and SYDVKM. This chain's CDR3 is CASSRTVYEQYF. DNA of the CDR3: TGTGCCAGCAGTCGGACAGTATACGAGCAGTACTTC.

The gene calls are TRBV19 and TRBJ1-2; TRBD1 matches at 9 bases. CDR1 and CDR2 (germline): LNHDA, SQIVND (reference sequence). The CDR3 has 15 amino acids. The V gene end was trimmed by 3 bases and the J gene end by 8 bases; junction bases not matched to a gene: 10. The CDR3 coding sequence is TGTGCCAGTAGTATCAATTTTGGGGACAGGGACGGCTACACCTTC. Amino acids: CASSINFGDRDGYTF.

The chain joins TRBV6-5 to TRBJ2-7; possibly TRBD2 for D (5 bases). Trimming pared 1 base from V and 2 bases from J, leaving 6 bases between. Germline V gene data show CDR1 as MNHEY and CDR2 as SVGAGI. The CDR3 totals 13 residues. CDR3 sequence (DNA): TGTGCCAGCAGTTACTTCGGGGCCTACGAGCAGTACTTC. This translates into CASSYFGAYEQYF.

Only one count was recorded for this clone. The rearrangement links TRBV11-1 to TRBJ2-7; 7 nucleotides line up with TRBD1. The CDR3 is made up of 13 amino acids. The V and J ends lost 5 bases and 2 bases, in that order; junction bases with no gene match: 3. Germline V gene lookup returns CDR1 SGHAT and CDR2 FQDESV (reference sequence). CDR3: CASSTGQTYEQYF. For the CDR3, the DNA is TGTGCCAGCAGCACGGGACAGACCTACGAGCAGTACTTC.